Following are 23 T cell receptor beta chains from one sample sequenced in a study of T cell responses to AZD1222 COVID-19 vaccine. The assay was immunoSEQ multiplex PCR, and TCRdb's table has in-frame clones only and misses some. The repertoire has 100,000 to 120,000 clones, roughly 92% of them found once; the top ten carry more than 2%. Sequenced here: peripheral blood, sampled 28 days after the second AZD1222 dose. These receptors came from an adult who received the AZD1222 COVID-19 vaccine.

The V call is TRBV4-1, the J call TRBJ1-3; D uncertain. This CDR3 is 16 amino acids long. The germline gives CDR1 MGHRA, CDR2 YSYEKL. V dropped 2 bases and J dropped 4 bases, with 15 bases sitting between them. The CDR3 protein is CASSQNLYSPGNTIYF. For the CDR3, the DNA is TGCGCCAGCAGCCAAAACTTATACAGCCCGGGAAACACCATATATTTT.

This rearrangement joins TRBV28 to TRBJ1-2; D might be TRBD1 (6 bases). The CDR3 has 14 amino acids. Germline CDR1 MDHEN, CDR2 SYDVKM. Trimming pared 5 bases from V and 4 bases from J, leaving 14 bases between. CDR3: CASSRTGILYGYTF. CDR3 bases: TGTGCCAGCAGTCGAACAGGGATACTCTATGGCTACACCTTC.

CDR3 nucleotide sequence: TGCGCCAGCAGCCAAGAACCCCTCGCGGGCAAACTGTTTTTT. Its protein is CASSQEPLAGKLFF. The chain is built from TRBV4-1 and TRBJ1-4; D gene unclear. Trimming took off 0 bases at V and 11 bases at J, with 13 bases between the two ends. The CDR3 length is 14 residues. Germline V CDR1 and CDR2: MGHRA, YSYEKL.

The genes are TRBV7-9 and TRBJ2-3; 14 nucleotides align to TRBD2. CDR1 SEHNR and CDR2 FQNEAQ come from the germline V gene (reference sequence). The CDR3 totals 15 residues. Trimming at V came to 4 bases and at J to 11 bases, leaving 8 bases not matched to a gene. CDR3 in DNA: TGTGCCAGCAGCTCACCTGGACTAGCGGGGGGCCTGCAGTATTTT. This codes for CASSSPGLAGGLQYF.

The rearrangement uses TRBV27 and TRBJ2-6; no reliable D call. The V gene's germline CDR1 is MNHEY and CDR2 SMNVEV (reference sequence). Trimming took off 4 bases at V and 3 bases at J, with 4 bases between the two ends. This CDR3 has 13 amino acids. In DNA, the CDR3 is TGTGCCAGCAGTTCCTTTGGGGCCAACGTCCTGACTTTC. Translated, it gives CASSSFGANVLTF. Looking up the rest from reference TRBV27 and TRBJ2-6 gives the full variable domain: EAQVTQNPRYLITVTGKKLTVTCSQNMNHEYMSWYRQDPGLGLRQIYYSMNVEVTDKGDVPEGYKVSRKEKRNFPLILESPSPNQTSLYFCASSSFGANVLTFGAGSRLTVL.

The V call is TRBV7-9, the J call TRBJ1-6, with 7 bases matching TRBD1. Germline values: CDR1 SEHNR, CDR2 FQNEAQ (reference sequence). The CDR3 length is 16 residues. V lost 5 bases and J lost 5; bases outside the gene matches: 9. Written as DNA, the CDR3 is TGTGCCAGCAGCCCATGGGACAGACTTGATAATTCACCCCTCCACTTT. Protein: CASSPWDRLDNSPLHF.

V and J are TRBV6-5 and TRBJ1-1, with D possibly TRBD1 on 5 matching bases. The CDR3 extends over 15 amino acids. The V gene lost 0 bases and the J gene lost 1 base, with 9 bases spanning the gap. Germline V gives CDR1 MNHEY, CDR2 SVGAGI. This CDR3 reads CASSYSRRGNTEAFF. CDR3 DNA sequence: TGTGCCAGCAGTTACTCGCGAAGGGGGAACACTGAAGCTTTCTTT.

The chain couples TRBV6-5 to TRBJ2-3; 8 bases align to TRBD2. The CDR3 is made up of 13 amino acids. V trimming: 6 bases; J trimming: 6 bases; junction bases outside the gene matches: 5. CDR1 and CDR2 from the germline V gene are MNHEY and SVGAGI. CDR3 DNA sequence: TGTGCCAGCAGGAGGACTAGCCTGGATACGCAGTATTTT. Translating gives CASRRTSLDTQYF.

This chain joins TRBV5-4 and TRBJ1-1, with D possibly matching TRBD1 (6 bases). Germline V lookup: CDR1 SGHNT, CDR2 YYREEE (reference sequence). CDR3 size: 15 residues. V was trimmed by 0 bases and J by 3 bases, leaving 12 bases between them. The CDR3 is CASSLDRAGDTEAFF. CDR3 nucleotide sequence: TGTGCCAGCAGCTTGGACAGGGCGGGGGACACTGAAGCTTTCTTT.

The rearrangement joins TRBV12-5 to TRBJ2-7; tentative D call: TRBD2 (6 bases). CDR3 length: 16 amino acids. Germline CDR1 is LGHNT and CDR2 is FRNRAP. V dropped 0 bases and J dropped 4 bases, with 16 bases sitting between them. The CDR3 loop reads CASGLVGLDREYEQYF. The CDR3, as DNA: TGTGCTAGTGGTTTGGTGGGGCTAGATCGGGAGTACGAGCAGTACTTC.

V usage is TRBV28 and J usage is TRBJ2-5, with 10 positions matching TRBD1. CDR1 and CDR2 from the germline V gene are MDHEN and SYDVKM. The CDR3 has 14 amino acids. V trimming: 8 bases; J trimming: 4 bases; junction bases outside the gene matches: 7. Here the CDR3 reads CASDLGTGAETQYF. The DNA of the CDR3 is TGTGCCAGCGACCTCGGGACAGGGGCAGAGACCCAGTACTTC.

This chain uses TRBV28 with TRBJ2-3; 11 bases align to TRBD2. Trimming removed 5 bases from V and 3 bases from J; junction bases left unmatched: 10. The CDR3 spans 17 residues. Germline CDR1 is MDHEN and CDR2 is SYDVKM. The CDR3 is CASSGNSGGALTDTQYF. As DNA, the CDR3 is TGTGCCAGCAGTGGCAATAGCGGGGGGGCTCTGACAGATACGCAGTATTTT.

This chain uses TRBV5-1 with TRBJ1-2, with D perhaps matching TRBD1 (6 bases). Germline-derived CDR1 and CDR2 are SGHRS and YFSETQ. Trimming stripped 0 bases from V and 4 bases from J, with 13 bases between. This CDR3 spans 15 amino acids. The CDR3 DNA sequence: TGCGCCAGCAGCTTGGAGGGGGGCGCGGGCTATGGCTACACCTTC. It codes for CASSLEGGAGYGYTF. Using reference TRBV5-1 and TRBJ1-2 for the parts outside the CDR3, the full variable domain is KAGVTQTPRYLIKTRGQQVTLSCSPISGHRSVSWYQQTPGQGLQFLFEYFSETQRNKGNFPGRFSGRQFSNSRSEMNVSTLELGDSALYLCASSLEGGAGYGYTFGSGTRLTVV.

The V call is TRBV7-3, the J call TRBJ2-3; tentatively, D is TRBD1 (6 bases). The CDR3 totals 13 residues. Deletions cut 5 bases from V and 13 bases from J, with 19 bases between. Germline values: CDR1 SGHTA, CDR2 FQGTGA. CDR3 sequence reads: CASSPQGSGPKYF. CDR3 nucleotides: TGTGCCAGCAGCCCACAGGGATCAGGACCTAAGTATTTT.

This rearrangement joins TRBV19 to TRBJ2-1, with TRBD2 matching over 12 bases. The V gene end was trimmed by 3 bases and the J gene end by 3 bases; junction bases not matched to a gene: 6. Germline V gene data show CDR1 as LNHDA and CDR2 as SQIVND (reference sequence). CDR3 length equals 17 residues. The DNA of the CDR3 is TGTGCCAGTAGTATCGGCCTAGCGGGGGGGCTCTACAATGAGCAGTTCTTC. Translating it yields CASSIGLAGGLYNEQFF.

The gene calls are TRBV7-8 and TRBJ2-1; 7 bases map to TRBD2. Germline V CDR1 and CDR2: SGHVS, FQNEAQ. This CDR3 has 17 residues. The J segment lost 7 bases and the V segment lost 2 bases, leaving 14 bases of the junction unmatched. The CDR3 is CASSLPMRTSSRNEQFF. CDR3 DNA sequence: TGTGCCAGCAGCTTACCGATGCGGACTAGTTCTCGGAATGAGCAGTTCTTC. Combining the CDR3 with reference TRBV7-8 and TRBJ2-1 gives the whole variable domain GAGVSQSPRYKVAKRGQDVALRCDPISGHVSLFWYQQALGQGPEFLTYFQNEAQLDKSGLPSDRFFAERPEGSVSTLKIQRTQQEDSAVYLCASSLPMRTSSRNEQFFGPGTRLTVL.

The rearrangement joins TRBV5-6 to TRBJ2-7; no definite D call. CDR3 size: 14 residues. Germline V gene lookup returns CDR1 SGHDT and CDR2 YYEEEE. The V gene lost 6 bases and the J gene lost 2 bases, with 15 bases spanning the gap. This CDR3 reads CASISPEYPYEQYF. In DNA, the CDR3 is TGTGCCAGCATATCCCCGGAATACCCCTACGAGCAGTACTTC.

The chain links TRBV11-2 to TRBJ2-1, with 7 positions matching TRBD2. The CDR3 consists of 14 residues. Losses at the gene ends were 4 bases for V and 7 bases for J; bases not matched to a gene: 7. Germline V lookup: CDR1 SGHAT, CDR2 FQNNGV. The CDR3 region is CASSSLWGGNEQFF. The CDR3 region has the DNA TGTGCCAGCAGCTCCCTTTGGGGGGGTAATGAGCAGTTCTTC.

V gene TRBV6-4 combines with J gene TRBJ2-1; tentative D call: TRBD1 (6 bases). The germline CDR1 and CDR2 sequences are MRHNA and SNTAGT. The CDR3 is 15 amino acids. Trimming cost V 4 bases and J 4 bases, with 14 bases left between them. This chain's CDR3 is CASSVVGAGYNEQFF. The CDR3 nucleotides are TGTGCCAGCAGTGTAGTGGGGGCCGGATACAATGAGCAGTTCTTC.

A single count supports this clone. This chain links TRBV9 with TRBJ1-2; perhaps TRBD1 as D (5 bases). Trimming removed 3 bases from V and 5 bases from J, with 20 bases in between. This CDR3 spans 16 amino acids. Germline CDR1 and CDR2: SGDLS and YYNGEE. CDR3: CASSAPMGTWDYGYTF. CDR3 nucleotide sequence: TGTGCCAGCAGCGCCCCTATGGGGACGTGGGATTATGGCTACACCTTC.

The V call is TRBV27, the J call TRBJ2-1; 8 bases line up with TRBD1. The CDR3 has 15 amino acids. With V trimmed by 3 bases and J by 4 bases, 5 bases remained unmatched. Looked up from germline, CDR1 is MNHEY and CDR2 is SMNVEV (reference sequence). CDR3 sequence: CASSFRGQVYNEQFF. The CDR3 nucleotides read TGTGCCAGCAGTTTCAGGGGACAGGTATACAATGAGCAGTTCTTC.

The chain carries TRBV27 and TRBJ1-2; D not resolved. V lost 10 bases and J lost 1, with 19 bases in between. Per germline, CDR1 MNHEY and CDR2 SMNVEV (reference sequence). The CDR3 extends over 15 amino acids. The CDR3 DNA follows: TGTGCCACCCTGGTGCTCGGGCAATATAACTATGGCTACACCTTC. As protein: CATLVLGQYNYGYTF.

This clone was seen only a few times. The V gene is TRBV28, the J gene TRBJ1-4, with 9 positions matching TRBD1. The CDR3 totals 15 residues. The V and J ends lost 3 bases and 10 bases, in that order; junction bases with no gene match: 9. Germline CDR1 reads MDHEN; CDR2 reads SYDVKM. The CDR3 protein is CASSLPGTGLTKLFF. DNA of the CDR3: TGTGCCAGCAGTTTGCCAGGGACAGGGTTAACAAAACTGTTTTTT.